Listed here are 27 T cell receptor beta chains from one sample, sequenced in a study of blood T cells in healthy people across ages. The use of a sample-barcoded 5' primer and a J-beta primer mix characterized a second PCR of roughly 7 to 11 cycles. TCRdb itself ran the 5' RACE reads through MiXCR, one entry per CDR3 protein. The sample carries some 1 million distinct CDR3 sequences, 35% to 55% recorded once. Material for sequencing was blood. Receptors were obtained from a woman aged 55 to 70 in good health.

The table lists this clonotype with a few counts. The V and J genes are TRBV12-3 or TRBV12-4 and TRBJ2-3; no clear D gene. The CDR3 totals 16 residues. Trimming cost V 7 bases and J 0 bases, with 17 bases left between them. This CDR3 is CASTSWAQASTDTQYF. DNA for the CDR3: TGTGCCAGCACTTCTTGGGCCCAGGCTAGCACAGATACGCAGTATTTT.

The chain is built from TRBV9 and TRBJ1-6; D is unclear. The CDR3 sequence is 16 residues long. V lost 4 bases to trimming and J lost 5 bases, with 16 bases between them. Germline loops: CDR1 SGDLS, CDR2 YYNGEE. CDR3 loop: CASSFSGEMNNSPLHF. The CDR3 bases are TGTGCCAGCAGCTTTAGTGGGGAAATGAATAATTCACCCCTCCACTTT.

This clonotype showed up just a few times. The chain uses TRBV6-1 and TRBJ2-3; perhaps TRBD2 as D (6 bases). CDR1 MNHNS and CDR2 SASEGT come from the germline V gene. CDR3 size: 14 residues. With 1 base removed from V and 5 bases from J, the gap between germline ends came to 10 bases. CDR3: CASSEDGGRDTQYF. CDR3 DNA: TGTGCCAGCAGTGAAGATGGGGGGAGAGATACGCAGTATTTT.

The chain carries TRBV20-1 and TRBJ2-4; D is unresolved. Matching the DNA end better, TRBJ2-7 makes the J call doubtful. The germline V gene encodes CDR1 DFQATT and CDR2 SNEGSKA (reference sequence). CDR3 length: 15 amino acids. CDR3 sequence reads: CSARGRAEDYYEQYF. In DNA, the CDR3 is TGCAGTGCTAGAGGTCGGGCAGAAGATTACTACGAGCAGTACTTC.

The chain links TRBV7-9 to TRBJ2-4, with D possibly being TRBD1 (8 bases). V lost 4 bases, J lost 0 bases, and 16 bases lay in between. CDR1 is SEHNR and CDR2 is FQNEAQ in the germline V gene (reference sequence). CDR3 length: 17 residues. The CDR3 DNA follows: TGTGCCAGCAGCTCCCGGACAGGGAGGGTAGCCAAAAACATTCAGTACTTC. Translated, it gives CASSSRTGRVAKNIQYF.

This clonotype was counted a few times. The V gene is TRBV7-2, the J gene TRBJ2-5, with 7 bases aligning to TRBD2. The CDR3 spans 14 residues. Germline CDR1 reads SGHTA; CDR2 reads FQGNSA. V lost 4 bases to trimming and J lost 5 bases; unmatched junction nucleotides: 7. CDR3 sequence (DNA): TGTGCCAGCAGCTACCGTAGCGGGTTGGAGACCCAGTACTTC. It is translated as CASSYRSGLETQYF.

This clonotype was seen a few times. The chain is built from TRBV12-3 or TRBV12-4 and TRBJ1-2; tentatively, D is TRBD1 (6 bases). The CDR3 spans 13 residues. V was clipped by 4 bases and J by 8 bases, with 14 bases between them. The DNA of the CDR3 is TGTGCCAGCAGTTCAAACAGGGTGCAGGGCTACACCTTC. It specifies CASSSNRVQGYTF.

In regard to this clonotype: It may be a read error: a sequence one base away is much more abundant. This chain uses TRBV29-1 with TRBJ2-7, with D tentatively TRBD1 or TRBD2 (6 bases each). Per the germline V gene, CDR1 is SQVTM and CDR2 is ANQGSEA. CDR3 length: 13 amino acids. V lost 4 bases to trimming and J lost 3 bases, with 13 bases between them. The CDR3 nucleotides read TGCAGCGTTGGGAGGGGGATCGGCTACGAGCAGTACTTC. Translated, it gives CSVGRGIGYEQYF.

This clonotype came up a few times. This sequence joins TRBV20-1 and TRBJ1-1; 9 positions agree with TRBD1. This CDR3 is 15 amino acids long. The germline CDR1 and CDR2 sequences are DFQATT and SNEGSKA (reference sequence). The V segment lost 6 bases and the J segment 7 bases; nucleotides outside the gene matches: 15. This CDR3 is CSARGGQGTLYEAFF. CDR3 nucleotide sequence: TGCAGTGCCCGAGGCGGACAGGGGACCCTCTATGAAGCTTTCTTT.

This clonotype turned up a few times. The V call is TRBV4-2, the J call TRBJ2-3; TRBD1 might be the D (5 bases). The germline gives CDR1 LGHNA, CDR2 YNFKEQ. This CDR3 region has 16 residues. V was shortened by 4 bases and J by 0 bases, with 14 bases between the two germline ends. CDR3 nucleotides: TGTGCCAGCAGCCCTGTAGGAGACAGTAGCACAGATACGCAGTATTTT. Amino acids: CASSPVGDSSTDTQYF.

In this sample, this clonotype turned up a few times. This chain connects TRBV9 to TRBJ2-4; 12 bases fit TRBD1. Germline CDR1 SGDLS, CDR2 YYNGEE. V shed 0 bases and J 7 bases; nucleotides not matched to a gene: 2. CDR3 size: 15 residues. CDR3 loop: CASSVEGQGANIQYF. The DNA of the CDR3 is TGTGCCAGCAGCGTAGAGGGACAGGGGGCGAACATTCAGTACTTC.

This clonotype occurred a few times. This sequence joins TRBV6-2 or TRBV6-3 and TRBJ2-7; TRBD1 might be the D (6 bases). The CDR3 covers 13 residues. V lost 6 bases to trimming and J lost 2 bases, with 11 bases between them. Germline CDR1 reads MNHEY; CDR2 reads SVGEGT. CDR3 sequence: CASRTGQTYEQYF. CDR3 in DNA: TGTGCCAGCAGGACAGGTCAAACCTACGAGCAGTACTTC.

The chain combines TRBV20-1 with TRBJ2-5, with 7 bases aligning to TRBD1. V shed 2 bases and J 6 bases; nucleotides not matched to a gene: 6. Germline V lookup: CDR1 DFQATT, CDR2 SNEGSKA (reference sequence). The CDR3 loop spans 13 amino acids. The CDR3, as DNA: TGCAGTGCTAGAAATAGGGACAGTAAGACCCAGTACTTC. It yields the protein CSARNRDSKTQYF.

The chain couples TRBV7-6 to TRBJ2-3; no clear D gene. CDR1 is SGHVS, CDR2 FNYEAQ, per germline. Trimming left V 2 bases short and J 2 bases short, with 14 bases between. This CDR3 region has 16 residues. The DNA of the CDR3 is TGTGCCAGCAGCTTACTTGATCCGGGCTACACAGATACGCAGTATTTT. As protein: CASSLLDPGYTDTQYF.

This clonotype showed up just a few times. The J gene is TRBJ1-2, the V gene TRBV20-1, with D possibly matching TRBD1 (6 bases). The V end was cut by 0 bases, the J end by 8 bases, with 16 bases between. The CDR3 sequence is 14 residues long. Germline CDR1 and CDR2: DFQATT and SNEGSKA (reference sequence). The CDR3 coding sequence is TGCAGTGCTAGAGATCTCTCACAGGGAGGAGGCTACACCTTC. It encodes CSARDLSQGGGYTF.

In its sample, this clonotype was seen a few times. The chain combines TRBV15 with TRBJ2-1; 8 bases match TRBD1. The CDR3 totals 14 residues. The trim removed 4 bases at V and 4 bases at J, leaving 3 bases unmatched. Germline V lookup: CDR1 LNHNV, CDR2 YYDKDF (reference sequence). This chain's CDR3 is CATSTWDRYNEQFF. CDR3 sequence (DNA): TGTGCCACCAGCACCTGGGACAGGTACAATGAGCAGTTCTTC.

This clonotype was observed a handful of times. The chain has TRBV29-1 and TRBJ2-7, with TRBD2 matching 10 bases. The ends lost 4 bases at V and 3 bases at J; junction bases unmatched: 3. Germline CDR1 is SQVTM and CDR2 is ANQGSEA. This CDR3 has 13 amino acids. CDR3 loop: CSVVPSGSYEQYF. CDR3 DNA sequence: TGCAGCGTTGTTCCTAGCGGGAGCTACGAGCAGTACTTC.

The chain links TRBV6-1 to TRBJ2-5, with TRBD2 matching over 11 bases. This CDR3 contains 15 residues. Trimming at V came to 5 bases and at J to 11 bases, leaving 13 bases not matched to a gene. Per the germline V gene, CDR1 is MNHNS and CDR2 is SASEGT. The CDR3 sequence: CASSPSGRTIYVQYF. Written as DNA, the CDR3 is TGTGCCAGCAGTCCTAGCGGGAGGACTATCTACGTGCAGTACTTC.

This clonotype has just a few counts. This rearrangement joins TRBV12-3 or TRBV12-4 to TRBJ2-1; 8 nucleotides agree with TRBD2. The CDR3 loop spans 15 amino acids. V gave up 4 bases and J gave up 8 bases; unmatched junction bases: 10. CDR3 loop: CASSYIAGSGDEQFF. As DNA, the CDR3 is TGTGCCAGCAGTTACATAGCGGGATCAGGGGATGAGCAGTTCTTC.

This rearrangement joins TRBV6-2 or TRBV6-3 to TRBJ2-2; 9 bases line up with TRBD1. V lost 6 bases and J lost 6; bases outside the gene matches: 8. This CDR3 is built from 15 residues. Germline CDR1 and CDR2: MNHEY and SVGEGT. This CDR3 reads CASRTPGQGPGELFF. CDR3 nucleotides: TGTGCCAGCAGAACCCCGGGACAGGGTCCCGGGGAGCTGTTTTTT.

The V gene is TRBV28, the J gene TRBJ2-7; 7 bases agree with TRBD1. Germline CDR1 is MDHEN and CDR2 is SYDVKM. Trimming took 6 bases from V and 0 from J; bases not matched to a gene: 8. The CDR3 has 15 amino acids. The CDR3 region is CASRPDRESSYEQYF. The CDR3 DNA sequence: TGTGCCAGCAGACCCGACAGGGAAAGCTCCTACGAGCAGTACTTC.

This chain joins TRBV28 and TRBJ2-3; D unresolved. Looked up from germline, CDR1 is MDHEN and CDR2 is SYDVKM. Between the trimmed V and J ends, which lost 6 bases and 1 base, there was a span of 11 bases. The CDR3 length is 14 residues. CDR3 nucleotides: TGTGCCAGCAGCCTACCACGAGGCACAGATACGCAGTATTTT. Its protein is CASSLPRGTDTQYF.

Written as DNA, the CDR3 is TGCGCCAGCAGCTCCTATGGACTAGCGGGAGGTTGGGATGAGCAGTACTTC. This gives the protein CASSSYGLAGGWDEQYF. The chain combines TRBV5-1 with TRBJ2-5; 14 positions agree with TRBD2. Germline CDR1 is SGHRS and CDR2 is YFSETQ. The CDR3 is 17 amino acids. Trimming took 3 bases from V and 11 from J; bases not matched to a gene: 15.

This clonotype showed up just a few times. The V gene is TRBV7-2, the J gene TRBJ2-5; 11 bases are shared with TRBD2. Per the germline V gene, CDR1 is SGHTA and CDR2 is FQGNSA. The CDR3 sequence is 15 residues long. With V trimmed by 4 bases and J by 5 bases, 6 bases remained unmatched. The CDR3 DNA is TGTGCCAGCAGCTCGACTAGCGGGACGGGGGAGACCCAGTACTTC. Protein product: CASSSTSGTGETQYF.

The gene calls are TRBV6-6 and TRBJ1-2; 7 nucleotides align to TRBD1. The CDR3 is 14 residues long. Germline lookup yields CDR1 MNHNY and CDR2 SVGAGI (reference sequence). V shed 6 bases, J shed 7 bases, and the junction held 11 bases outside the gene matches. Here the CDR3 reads CASRSGQDASGYTF. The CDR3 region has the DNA TGTGCCAGCAGATCTGGACAGGACGCTTCTGGCTACACCTTC.

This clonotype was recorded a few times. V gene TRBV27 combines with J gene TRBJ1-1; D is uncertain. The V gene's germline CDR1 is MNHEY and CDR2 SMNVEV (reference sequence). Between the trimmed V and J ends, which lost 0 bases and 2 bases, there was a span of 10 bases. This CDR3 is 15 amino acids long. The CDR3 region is CASSLSSIPNTEAFF. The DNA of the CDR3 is TGTGCCAGCAGTTTATCCTCCATTCCCAACACTGAAGCTTTCTTT.

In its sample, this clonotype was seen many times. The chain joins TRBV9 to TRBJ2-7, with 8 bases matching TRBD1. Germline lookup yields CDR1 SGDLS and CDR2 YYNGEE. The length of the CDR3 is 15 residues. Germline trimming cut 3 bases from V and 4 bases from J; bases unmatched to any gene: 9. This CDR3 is CASSAATGGDYEQYF. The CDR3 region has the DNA TGTGCCAGCAGCGCCGCAACAGGGGGTGATTACGAGCAGTACTTC. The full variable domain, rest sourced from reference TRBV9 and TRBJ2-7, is DSGVTQTPKHLITATGQRVTLRCSPRSGDLSVYWYQQSLDQGLQFLIQYYNGEERAKGNILERFSAQQFPDLHSELNLSSLELGDSALYFCASSAATGGDYEQYFGPGTRLTVT.